A single T cell receptor beta chain is shown here with its context. Sequenced by immunoSEQ multiplex PCR; TCRdb stores in-frame clones only, minus some. This sample has around 15,000 clones; around four fifths occur once, and the top ten carry about 9%. These data are taken from a study of a mutant IDH1 vaccine in newly diagnosed glioma. Sample time point: baseline, week 1 (first vaccination visit). Indicated treatment: pre-vaccination baseline after standard-of-care therapy. CDR3 length: 13 amino acids. CDR1 is MNHNS, CDR2 SASEGT, per germline. The V and J ends lost 3 bases and 3 bases respectively, with 8 bases between them.

The receptor's source is a middle-aged man with glioma. The sample here was PBMCs, taken from a glioma patient treated with radiotherapy, temozolomide or both. The J gene is TRBJ1-1, the V gene TRBV6-1; no definite D call. The CDR3 sequence is CASSDQVYTEAFF. The CDR3 DNA sequence: TGTGCCAGCAGTGACCAGGTGTACACTGAAGCTTTCTTT.